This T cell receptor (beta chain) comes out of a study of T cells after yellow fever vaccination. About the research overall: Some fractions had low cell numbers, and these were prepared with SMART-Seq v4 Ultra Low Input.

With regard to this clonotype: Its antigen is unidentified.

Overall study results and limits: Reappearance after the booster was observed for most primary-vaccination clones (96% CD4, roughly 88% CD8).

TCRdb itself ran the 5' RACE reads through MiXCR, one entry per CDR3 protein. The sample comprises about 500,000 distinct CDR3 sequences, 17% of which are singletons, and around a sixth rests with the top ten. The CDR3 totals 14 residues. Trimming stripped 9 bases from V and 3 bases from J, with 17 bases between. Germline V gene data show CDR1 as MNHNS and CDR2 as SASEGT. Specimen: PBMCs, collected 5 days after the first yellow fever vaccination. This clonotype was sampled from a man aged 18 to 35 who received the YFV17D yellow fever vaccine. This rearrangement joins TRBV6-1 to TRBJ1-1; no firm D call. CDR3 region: CASRLGFLDTEAFF. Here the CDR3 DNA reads TGTGCCAGTAGGTTGGGGTTCCTCGACACTGAAGCTTTCTTT.